This paragraph reports one T cell receptor (beta chain). This sample was included in a study of CD8 T cells in Susac syndrome. Trimming pared 3 bases from V and 9 bases from J, leaving 15 bases between. Germline values: CDR1 SGHAT, CDR2 FQNNGV. The CDR3 covers 14 residues. With random hexamers, 0.5 to 1 ug RNA was reverse transcribed. TCRdb recomputed calls from the immunoSEQ multiplex PCR reads with MiXCR, one row per CDR3 protein. Seen here are tens of thousands of distinct CDR3 sequences, roughly 95% observed once, and the top ten hold 0.095% to 0.13%. The chain links TRBV11-2 to TRBJ2-1; possible D gene TRBD1, 5 bases. The clonotype comes from a human donor with multiple sclerosis. What was sequenced was CD4+ T cells from PBMCs. The CDR3 loop is CASSLAIGASEQFF. The CDR3 bases are TGTGCCAGCAGCTTGGCAATTGGGGCTAGTGAGCAGTTCTTC.